This T cell receptor (beta chain) is drawn from a study of blood T cell repertoires in COVID-19. Only one count was recorded for this clone. With V trimmed by 2 bases and J by 4 bases, 7 bases remained unmatched. This CDR3 region has 16 residues. Germline-derived CDR1 and CDR2 are LGHDT and YNNKEL (reference sequence). Sequencing was performed with immunoSEQ multiplex PCR; in TCRdb, only in-frame clones are kept and a portion is missing. The data hold 150,000 to 200,000 clones, with 70% to 90% observed a single time. The receptor comes from a man between 45 and 60 years old with active or convalescent COVID-19. The sequencing sample was made of peripheral blood. This sequence joins TRBV3-1 (or the pseudogene TRBV3-2) and TRBJ1-1; 10 bases fit TRBD1. The CDR3 DNA reads as TGTGCCAGCAGCCAATTCGGGACAGGGGATACCACTGAAGCTTTCTTT. Translation gives CASSQFGTGDTTEAFF.